Listed below are T cell receptor beta chains from one sample, sequenced in a study of control samples from healthy donors and cancer patients. The protocol was immunoSEQ multiplex PCR, while the TCRdb copy is restricted to in-frame clones and leaves out a portion. The top ten hold roughly 1.2% of the sample, which has about 65,000 clones, roughly nine tenths seen once. Sequencing was performed on PBMCs. The receptors stem from a woman between 50 and 59 years old with colorectal cancer. CDR3s include the opening cysteine and the closing phenylalanine or tryptophan. Fields, in order: CDR3 length, D gene, V gene, J gene, CDR3 protein. A D gene is named only where the DNA matches it firmly.

len: 12
d_gene: .
v_gene: TRBV3-1/TRBV3-2
j_gene: TRBJ2-7
CDR3aa: CASSHGTSLRHF

len: 13
d_gene: .
v_gene: TRBV30
j_gene: TRBJ2-7
CDR3aa: CAWSADIGQEQYF

len: 14
d_gene: .
v_gene: TRBV27
j_gene: TRBJ2-1
CDR3aa: CASSLSTGYNEQFF

len: 11
d_gene: .
v_gene: TRBV12-3/TRBV12-4
j_gene: TRBJ1-1
CDR3aa: CASSYGGEAFF

len: 16
d_gene: TRBD1
v_gene: TRBV28
j_gene: TRBJ2-1
CDR3aa: CATHPLTGKTYNEQFF

len: 15
d_gene: TRBD1
v_gene: TRBV3-1/TRBV3-2
j_gene: TRBJ1-4
CDR3aa: CASSQATGLNEKLFF

len: 14
d_gene: .
v_gene: TRBV27
j_gene: TRBJ2-1
CDR3aa: CASTTLGLNNEQFF

len: 15
d_gene: .
v_gene: TRBV30
j_gene: TRBJ1-1
CDR3aa: CAWSVGSTGNTEAFF

len: 19
d_gene: TRBD1
v_gene: TRBV28
j_gene: TRBJ1-4
CDR3aa: CASSSPSSGTGGLREKLFF

len: 14
d_gene: .
v_gene: TRBV2
j_gene: TRBJ2-1
CDR3aa: CAGRRTLMLNEQFF

len: 14
d_gene: .
v_gene: TRBV2
j_gene: TRBJ1-1
CDR3aa: CASSPLGADTEAFF

len: 16
d_gene: .
v_gene: TRBV5-1
j_gene: TRBJ2-3
CDR3aa: CASRQRLGRGTDTQYF

len: 17
d_gene: .
v_gene: TRBV19
j_gene: TRBJ2-4
CDR3aa: CASSIGAAELAKNIQYF

len: 14
d_gene: .
v_gene: TRBV3-1/TRBV3-2
j_gene: TRBJ1-5
CDR3aa: CASSQRSVGQPQHF

len: 14
d_gene: .
v_gene: TRBV11-3
j_gene: TRBJ2-3
CDR3aa: CASSSGASTDTQYF

len: 15
d_gene: .
v_gene: TRBV3-1/TRBV3-2
j_gene: TRBJ1-4
CDR3aa: CASSLEGGSNEKLFF

len: 14
d_gene: TRBD2
v_gene: TRBV29-1
j_gene: TRBJ2-3
CDR3aa: CSVGLAHYTDTQYF

len: 14
d_gene: TRBD1
v_gene: TRBV11-2
j_gene: TRBJ2-7
CDR3aa: CASSVDRGFDEQYF

len: 17
d_gene: TRBD1
v_gene: TRBV5-6
j_gene: TRBJ2-1
CDR3aa: CASSLRQPGTGPVEQFF

len: 16
d_gene: TRBD2
v_gene: TRBV7-3
j_gene: TRBJ2-2
CDR3aa: CASSLGAGGNTGELFF

len: 17
d_gene: .
v_gene: TRBV6-2/TRBV6-3
j_gene: TRBJ1-1
CDR3aa: CASSYTDRLPLNTEAFF

len: 12
d_gene: .
v_gene: TRBV29-1
j_gene: TRBJ2-3
CDR3aa: CSVDLGGRTQYF

len: 13
d_gene: .
v_gene: TRBV19
j_gene: TRBJ1-1
CDR3aa: CASSKGGDTEAFF

len: 15
d_gene: .
v_gene: TRBV2
j_gene: TRBJ1-5
CDR3aa: CASSESWVGVQPQHF

len: 17
d_gene: .
v_gene: TRBV27
j_gene: TRBJ2-6
CDR3aa: CASSFRQGSSGANVLTF

len: 15
d_gene: .
v_gene: TRBV28
j_gene: TRBJ1-4
CDR3aa: CASSFVGRNNEKLFF

len: 17
d_gene: .
v_gene: TRBV6-1
j_gene: TRBJ1-1
CDR3aa: CASSEWAKGPGGAEAFF

len: 15
d_gene: .
v_gene: TRBV5-4
j_gene: TRBJ2-3
CDR3aa: CASSPDRTITDTQYF

len: 15
d_gene: .
v_gene: TRBV5-1
j_gene: TRBJ2-5
CDR3aa: CASSLSQGLGETQYF

len: 15
d_gene: TRBD1
v_gene: TRBV6-5
j_gene: TRBJ2-7
CDR3aa: CASRVTTGGPYEQYF

len: 14
d_gene: .
v_gene: TRBV7-2
j_gene: TRBJ1-1
CDR3aa: CASSPRALNTEAFF

len: 14
d_gene: .
v_gene: TRBV3-1/TRBV3-2
j_gene: TRBJ2-7
CDR3aa: CASSQENDGSEQYF

len: 16
d_gene: TRBD2
v_gene: TRBV6-1
j_gene: TRBJ2-3
CDR3aa: CASSDLGTSTPDTQYF

len: 16
d_gene: .
v_gene: TRBV28
j_gene: TRBJ1-1
CDR3aa: CASRSAAAGSHTEAFF

len: 16
d_gene: .
v_gene: TRBV6-6
j_gene: TRBJ2-7
CDR3aa: CASSYGFGSNSYEQYF

len: 10
d_gene: .
v_gene: TRBV29-1
j_gene: TRBJ1-2
CDR3aa: CSVDIAGYTF

len: 14
d_gene: .
v_gene: TRBV5-1
j_gene: TRBJ2-1
CDR3aa: CASSPGGSYNEQFF

len: 13
d_gene: .
v_gene: TRBV10-3
j_gene: TRBJ1-1
CDR3aa: CAISEARDTEAFF

len: 16
d_gene: TRBD1
v_gene: TRBV25-1
j_gene: TRBJ1-4
CDR3aa: CASSQDRGEVREKLFF

len: 13
d_gene: .
v_gene: TRBV7-7
j_gene: TRBJ2-7
CDR3aa: CASSVAGEYEQYF

len: 11
d_gene: .
v_gene: TRBV27
j_gene: TRBJ2-5
CDR3aa: CASRPKETQYF

len: 17
d_gene: TRBD1
v_gene: TRBV10-3
j_gene: TRBJ1-5
CDR3aa: CAISEGQGLQSNQPQHF

len: 16
d_gene: .
v_gene: TRBV27
j_gene: TRBJ2-3
CDR3aa: CASTQPGGAATDTQYF